Presented here are 19 T cell receptor beta chains from one specimen sequenced in a study of vaccination effects on CD4 cells after COVID-19. Clones were read by immunoSEQ multiplex PCR, and TCRdb kept only the in-frame ones, dropping some. The sample includes approximately 76,000 clones, about 78% of them seen just once. For these TCRs, the target antigens are not known. The ViraFEST assay expanded antigen-specific CD4+ T cells with viral peptide pools before sequencing. With 10 days of culture completed, CD4+ T cells were isolated. Nobody among the vaccine recipients had prior SARS-CoV-2 infection (nucleocapsid antibodies were negative). This specimen consisted of CD4+ T cells from PBMCs cultured with SARS-CoV-2 spike peptides, obtained before COVID-19 vaccination. The receptor source for this set is a human donor who received a COVID-19 vaccine.

This clone was detected a few times. This chain links TRBV4-1 with TRBJ1-1; D ambiguous. The V and J ends lost 1 base and 2 bases respectively, with 11 bases between them. The germline V gene has CDR1 MGHRA and CDR2 YSYEKL. CDR3 length: 15 residues. CDR3 nucleotides: TGCGCCAGCAGCCAAGGTCCAGGTACAAACACTGAAGCTTTCTTT. It codes for CASSQGPGTNTEAFF.

The gene calls are TRBV9 and TRBJ2-2; D unresolved. CDR3 length: 15 residues. The germline gives CDR1 SGDLS, CDR2 YYNGEE. Trimming left V 0 bases short and J 7 bases short, with 13 bases between. CDR3 coding DNA: TGTGCCAGCAGCGTAGAGAGTAGGCCGGTCGGGGAGCTGTTTTTT. Its protein product is CASSVESRPVGELFF.

V and J are TRBV9 and TRBJ1-4, with D perhaps matching TRBD1 (6 bases). The CDR3 totals 16 residues. Trimming left V 3 bases short and J 3 bases short, with 15 bases between. Germline V gene data show CDR1 as SGDLS and CDR2 as YYNGEE. In nucleotides, the CDR3 is TGTGCCAGCAGCGCCGGACACAGGGACGCTAATGAAAAACTGTTTTTT. Translating it yields CASSAGHRDANEKLFF.

The chain has TRBV4-1 and TRBJ2-3, with 9 bases aligning to TRBD2. CDR1 and CDR2 from the germline V gene are MGHRA and YSYEKL. With V trimmed by 5 bases and J by 1 base, 10 bases remained unmatched. This CDR3 region has 17 residues. Here the CDR3 DNA reads TGCGCCAGCAGCGACGCTAGCGGGAAGTACCGCACAGATACGCAGTATTTT. As protein: CASSDASGKYRTDTQYF.

The chain is built from TRBV19 and TRBJ2-2, with D uncertain. The CDR3 contains 14 residues. Per germline, CDR1 LNHDA and CDR2 SQIVND (reference sequence). Trimming pared 3 bases from V and 4 bases from J, leaving 9 bases between. The CDR3 here is CASSMSGATGELFF. The DNA of the CDR3 is TGTGCCAGTAGTATGTCGGGCGCCACCGGGGAGCTGTTTTTT.

This clone appeared once. The chain uses TRBV2 and TRBJ2-1, with D possibly being TRBD2 (5 bases). Trimming took off 6 bases at V and 10 bases at J, with 16 bases between the two ends. The V gene's germline CDR1 is SNHLY and CDR2 FYNNEI. There are 13 residues in the CDR3. CDR3 in DNA: TGTGCCAGCAGCCAAAATGAGGGAAAAGAGCAGTTCTTC. Encoded protein: CASSQNEGKEQFF.

This clone came up once. The gene calls are TRBV5-1 and TRBJ1-1, with 8 nucleotides matching TRBD1. The CDR3 extends over 15 amino acids. Germline trimming cut 4 bases from V and 6 bases from J; bases unmatched to any gene: 11. Germline-derived CDR1 and CDR2 are SGHRS and YFSETQ. The CDR3 DNA follows: TGCGCCAGCAGCGGCGACGGACAGGGTGAGTCTGAAGCTTTCTTT. Translated, it gives CASSGDGQGESEAFF.

The J gene is TRBJ1-1, the V gene TRBV5-1; TRBD1 agrees at 8 bases. The CDR3 has 15 residues. J lost 1 base, V lost 3 bases, and 5 bases had no gene match. Germline loops: CDR1 SGHRS, CDR2 YFSETQ. CDR3 residues: CASSSQTGENTEAFF. CDR3 bases: TGCGCCAGCAGCTCCCAGACAGGGGAGAACACTGAAGCTTTCTTT.

V usage is TRBV18 and J usage is TRBJ2-7, with TRBD2 matching 13 bases. This CDR3 is built from 19 residues. Germline V CDR1 and CDR2: KGHSH, LQKENI. V dropped 0 bases and J dropped 3; count of bases not matched to a gene: 11. The CDR3 here is CASSPPPGQGTSGDYEQYV. In nucleotides, the CDR3 is TGTGCCAGCTCACCACCCCCGGGACAGGGGACTAGCGGGGACTACGAGCAGTACGTC.

The J gene is TRBJ2-7, the V gene TRBV10-1, with 8 bases identical to TRBD2. Per germline, CDR1 WNHNN and CDR2 SYGVQD (reference sequence). This CDR3 region has 15 residues. V lost 9 bases, J lost 2 bases, and 12 bases stayed unmatched. The CDR3 DNA reads as TGCGCCAGGCTCGACGGGGGGGCGATCCCCTACGAGCAGTACGTC. Its translation is CARLDGGAIPYEQYV.

This chain uses TRBV18 with TRBJ1-6, with 9 bases lining up with TRBD1. J gave up 7 bases and V 1 base, and 2 bases lay outside the gene matches. The germline V gene has CDR1 KGHSH and CDR2 LQKENI. CDR3 length: 15 residues. In nucleotides, the CDR3 is TGTGCCAGCTCACCACGGACAGGGGAAAATTCACCCCTCCACTTT. Its protein is CASSPRTGENSPLHF.

For the CDR3, the DNA is TGTGCCAGCAGGGCGGGACGGAACACCGGGGAGCTGTTTTTT. Translation gives CASRAGRNTGELFF. The V gene is TRBV2, the J gene TRBJ2-2, with D perhaps matching TRBD2 (6 bases). The V end lost 6 bases, the J end lost 1 base, and 9 bases lay between the germline ends. Germline V gene data show CDR1 as SNHLY and CDR2 as FYNNEI. This CDR3 is 14 amino acids long. The full variable domain, completed using reference TRBV2 and TRBJ2-2, is EPEVTQTPSHQVTQMGQEVILRCVPISNHLYFYWYRQILGQKVEFLVSFYNNEISEKSEIFDDQFSVERPDGSNFTLKIRSTKLEDSAMYFCASRAGRNTGELFFGEGSRLTVL.

The CDR3, as DNA: TGTGCCAGCAGTGAATTGGGACTAGGACTGACCCAGTACTTC. It encodes CASSELGLGLTQYF. The chain recombines TRBV6-1 with TRBJ2-5; 8 bases agree with TRBD2. The germline gives CDR1 MNHNS, CDR2 SASEGT. The CDR3 loop spans 14 amino acids. With V trimmed by 2 bases and J by 7 bases, 6 bases remained unmatched.

V usage is TRBV7-2 and J usage is TRBJ1-3; D is uncertain. V lost 4 bases to trimming and J lost 0 bases, with 10 bases between them. Germline V gene sequence: CDR1 SGHTA, CDR2 FQGNSA. The CDR3 runs to 15 residues. The CDR3 sequence is CASSSDRRSGNTIYF. CDR3 nucleotide sequence: TGTGCCAGCAGCTCAGACCGACGCTCTGGAAACACCATATATTTT. Variable domain in full (rest from reference TRBV7-2 and TRBJ1-3): GAGVSQSPSNKVTEKGKDVELRCDPISGHTALYWYRQSLGQGLEFLIYFQGNSAPDKSGLPSDRFSAERTGGSVSTLTIQRTQQEDSAVYLCASSSDRRSGNTIYFGEGSWLTVV.

The CDR3: CASSETREDYGYTF. CDR3 bases: TGTGCCAGCAGTGAAACGAGGGAGGACTATGGCTACACCTTC. The V gene is TRBV6-1, the J gene TRBJ1-2; D gene uncertain. Trimming took 2 bases from V and 3 from J, leaving 10 bases between them. This CDR3 comprises 14 residues. CDR1 MNHNS and CDR2 SASEGT come from the germline V gene.

This clone was seen a few times. The V call is TRBV2, the J call TRBJ1-2; D call uncertain. Germline V gene lookup returns CDR1 SNHLY and CDR2 FYNNEI. This CDR3 contains 13 residues. V gave up 7 bases and J gave up 8 bases, with 17 bases separating them. The CDR3 sequence: CASNRQALEGYTF. CDR3 bases: TGTGCCAGCAATAGGCAGGCCCTGGAGGGCTACACCTTC.

V is TRBV5-4 and J is TRBJ2-3, with 7 bases aligning to TRBD2. CDR1 and CDR2 (germline): SGHNT, YYREEE (reference sequence). V lost 3 bases, J lost 0 bases, and 7 bases stayed unmatched. The length of the CDR3 is 16 residues. The CDR3 nucleotides read TGTGCCAGCAGCTATACGAGCGGGACTAGCACAGATACGCAGTATTTT. Translating it yields CASSYTSGTSTDTQYF. Combining the CDR3 with reference TRBV5-4 and TRBJ2-3 gives the whole variable domain ETGVTQSPTHLIKTRGQQVTLRCSSQSGHNTVSWYQQALGQGPQFIFQYYREEENGRGNFPPRFSGLQFPNYSSELNVNALELDDSALYLCASSYTSGTSTDTQYFGPGTRLTVL.

The chain combines TRBV3-1 (or the pseudogene TRBV3-2) with TRBJ2-1; the match to TRBD2 covers 8 bases. Germline loops: CDR1 LGHDT, CDR2 YNNKEL (reference sequence). This CDR3 spans 16 amino acids. Trimming removed 5 bases from V and 5 bases from J; junction bases left unmatched: 11. The CDR3 loop is CASSSRVAGIDNEQFF. CDR3 nucleotides: TGTGCCAGCAGCTCCCGAGTAGCGGGGATAGACAATGAGCAGTTCTTC.

The rearrangement uses TRBV14 and TRBJ2-2; D ambiguous. V was trimmed by 2 bases and J by 4 bases, leaving 8 bases between them. The germline V gene encodes CDR1 SGHDN and CDR2 FVKESK. The CDR3 runs to 14 residues. The CDR3 here is CASSQSRSTGELFF. The DNA of the CDR3 is TGTGCCAGCAGCCAAAGTAGGAGCACCGGGGAGCTGTTTTTT.